One and the same sample provided the 11 T cell receptor beta chains below, sequenced in a study of blood T cell repertoires in COVID-19. Profiling relied on immunoSEQ multiplex PCR, and the TCRdb table lists in-frame clones only, not all of them. Here the sample spans a few hundred thousand clones, 85% to 90% being singletons. The sample consisted of PBMCs or T cells enriched from blood (not recorded which). These receptors all come from a man aged 25 to 40 who had recovered from COVID-19.

The V call is TRBV12-3 or TRBV12-4, the J call TRBJ2-5; the D is unclear. This CDR3 is built from 12 residues. V lost 6 bases and J 7 bases, leaving 12 bases between the germline ends. The CDR3 DNA sequence: TGTGCCAGCAGCCACACGACGGGGACCCAGTACTTC. Translating it yields CASSHTTGTQYF.

The CDR3 DNA reads TGTGCCAGCAGCGGTAGAAGTGACAGGGAAGGAAAGCCCCAGCATTTT. Translation gives CASSGRSDREGKPQHF. The V gene is TRBV11-3, the J gene TRBJ1-5; 7 bases are shared with TRBD1. Trimming cost V 5 bases and J 8 bases; bases outside gene matches: 15. Germline CDR1 and CDR2: SGHNT and YENEEA. CDR3 size: 16 residues.

The chain combines TRBV5-1 with TRBJ2-3, with 7 positions matching TRBD2. V gave up 0 bases and J gave up 4 bases; unmatched junction bases: 17. Per germline, CDR1 SGHRS and CDR2 YFSETQ. The CDR3 has 19 amino acids. Written as DNA, the CDR3 is TGCGCCAGCAGCTTGGTTTCGACTACGACTAGCACTGAAGCAGATACGCAGTATTTT. It specifies CASSLVSTTTSTEADTQYF.

The V and J genes are TRBV4-2 and TRBJ2-3; no firm D call. V lost 1 base and J lost 4, with 9 bases in between. Germline lookup yields CDR1 LGHNA and CDR2 YNFKEQ. This CDR3 has 14 residues. The DNA of the CDR3 is TGTGCCAGCAGCCAAGGACCTAGAGCAGATACGCAGTATTTT. This codes for CASSQGPRADTQYF.

This chain connects TRBV19 to TRBJ2-1, with 7 positions matching TRBD2. V gave up 4 bases and J gave up 8 bases; unmatched junction bases: 8. Germline lookup yields CDR1 LNHDA and CDR2 SQIVND (reference sequence). The CDR3 is 14 amino acids. In DNA, the CDR3 is TGTGCCAGTAGTAGGAGACTAGCAAAGGATGAGCAGTTCTTC. Its translation is CASSRRLAKDEQFF.

This clone occurred once. The chain joins TRBV5-1 to TRBJ2-1; 14 positions match TRBD2. This CDR3 has 16 residues. Germline V gives CDR1 SGHRS, CDR2 YFSETQ. Unmatched junction bases numbered 6, after V lost 0 bases and J lost 10 bases. The CDR3 DNA sequence: TGCGCCAGCAGCTTGGGACTAGCGGGAGGGCCACTGGAGCAGTTCTTC. As protein: CASSLGLAGGPLEQFF. Full variable domain (rest looked up from reference TRBV5-1 and TRBJ2-1): KAGVTQTPRYLIKTRGQQVTLSCSPISGHRSVSWYQQTPGQGLQFLFEYFSETQRNKGNFPGRFSGRQFSNSRSEMNVSTLELGDSALYLCASSLGLAGGPLEQFFGPGTRLTVL.

The rearrangement links TRBV6-5 to TRBJ2-1; 9 positions agree with TRBD2. Germline CDR1 and CDR2: MNHEY and SVGAGI. The CDR3 spans 16 residues. The V and J ends lost 4 bases and 4 bases, in that order; junction bases with no gene match: 8. In DNA form, the CDR3 reads TGTGCCAGCAGTTGGGGTTTTGCGGGAGGGTACAATGAGCAGTTCTTC. Amino acids: CASSWGFAGGYNEQFF.

The V gene is TRBV11-2, the J gene TRBJ1-3; D remains ambiguous. The CDR3 totals 15 residues. The germline V gene has CDR1 SGHAT and CDR2 FQNNGV. Trimming shortened V by 1 base and J by 0 bases, and 7 bases separated the two germline ends. The CDR3 spells CASSLGLNSGNTIYF. The CDR3 DNA is TGTGCCAGCAGCTTAGGACTGAACTCTGGAAACACCATATATTTT.

The V call is TRBV2, the J call TRBJ1-1; 10 bases align to TRBD1. V was clipped by 5 bases and J by 4 bases; unmatched bases: 4. This CDR3 is 14 amino acids long. Germline V gene lookup returns CDR1 SNHLY and CDR2 FYNNEI. CDR3 coding DNA: TGTGCCAGCAGTTGGGACAGGGGCCGCACTGAAGCTTTCTTT. Encoded protein: CASSWDRGRTEAFF.

CDR3 coding DNA: TGTGCCTGGAGTGTGTCGGGACAGGGGCCCTACGAGCAGTACTTC. Encoded protein: CAWSVSGQGPYEQYF. The chain combines TRBV30 with TRBJ2-7; 10 positions agree with TRBD1. V lost 0 bases, J lost 2 bases, and 4 bases stayed unmatched. The germline V gene has CDR1 GTSNPN and CDR2 SVGIG (reference sequence). The CDR3 sequence is 15 residues long.

V usage is TRBV2 and J usage is TRBJ2-4, with D possibly TRBD2 on 5 matching bases. The V and J ends lost 6 bases and 8 bases respectively, with 11 bases between them. The CDR3 covers 12 residues. CDR1 is SNHLY, CDR2 FYNNEI, per germline. The CDR3 sequence is CASRGTADIQYF. CDR3 DNA sequence: TGTGCCAGCAGAGGCACAGCGGACATTCAGTACTTC. The whole variable domain, filled in from reference TRBV2 and TRBJ2-4, reads EPEVTQTPSHQVTQMGQEVILRCVPISNHLYFYWYRQILGQKVEFLVSFYNNEISEKSEIFDDQFSVERPDGSNFTLKIRSTKLEDSAMYFCASRGTADIQYFGAGTRLSVL.